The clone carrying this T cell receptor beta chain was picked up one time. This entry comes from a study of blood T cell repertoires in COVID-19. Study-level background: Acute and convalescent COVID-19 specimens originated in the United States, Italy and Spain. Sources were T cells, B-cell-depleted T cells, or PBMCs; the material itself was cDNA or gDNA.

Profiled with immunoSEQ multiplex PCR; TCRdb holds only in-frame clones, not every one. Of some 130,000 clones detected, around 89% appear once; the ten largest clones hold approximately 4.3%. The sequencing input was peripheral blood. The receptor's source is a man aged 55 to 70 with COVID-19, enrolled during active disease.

This CDR3 is CASRLPSGNTIYF. Here the CDR3 DNA reads TGTGCCAGCAGACTGCCCTCTGGAAACACCATATATTTT. The V gene is TRBV21-1, the J gene TRBJ1-3. TRBV21-1 is described as a pseudogene. The CDR3 loop spans 13 amino acids.